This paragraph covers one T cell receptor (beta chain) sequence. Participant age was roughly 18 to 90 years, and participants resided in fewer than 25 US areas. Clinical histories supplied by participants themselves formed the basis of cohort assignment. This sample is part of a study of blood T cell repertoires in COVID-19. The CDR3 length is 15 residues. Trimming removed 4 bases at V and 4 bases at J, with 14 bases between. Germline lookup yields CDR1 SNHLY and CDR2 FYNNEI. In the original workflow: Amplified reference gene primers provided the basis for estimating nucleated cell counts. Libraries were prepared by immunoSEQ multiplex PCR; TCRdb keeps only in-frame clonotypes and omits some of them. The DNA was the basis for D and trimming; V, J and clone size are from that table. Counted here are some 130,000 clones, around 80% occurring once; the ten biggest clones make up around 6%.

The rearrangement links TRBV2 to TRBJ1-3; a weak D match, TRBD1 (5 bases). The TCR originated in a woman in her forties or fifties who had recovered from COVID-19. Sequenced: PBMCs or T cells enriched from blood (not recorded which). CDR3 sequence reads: CASSVWDSWGNTIYF. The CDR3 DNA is TGTGCCAGCAGTGTGTGGGACTCATGGGGAAACACCATATATTTT.